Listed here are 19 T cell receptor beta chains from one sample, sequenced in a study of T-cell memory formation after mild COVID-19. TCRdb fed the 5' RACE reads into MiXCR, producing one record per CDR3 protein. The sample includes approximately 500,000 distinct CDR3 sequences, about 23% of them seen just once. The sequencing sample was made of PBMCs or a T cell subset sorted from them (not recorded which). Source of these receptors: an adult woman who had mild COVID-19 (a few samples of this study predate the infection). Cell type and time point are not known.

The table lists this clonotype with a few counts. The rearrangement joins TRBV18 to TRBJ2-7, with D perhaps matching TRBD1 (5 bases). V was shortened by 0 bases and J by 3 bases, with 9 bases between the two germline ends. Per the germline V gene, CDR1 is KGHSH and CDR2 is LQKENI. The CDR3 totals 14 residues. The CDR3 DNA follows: TGTGCCAGCTCACCACCACAGGTTTTCTACGAGCAGTACTTC. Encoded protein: CASSPPQVFYEQYF.

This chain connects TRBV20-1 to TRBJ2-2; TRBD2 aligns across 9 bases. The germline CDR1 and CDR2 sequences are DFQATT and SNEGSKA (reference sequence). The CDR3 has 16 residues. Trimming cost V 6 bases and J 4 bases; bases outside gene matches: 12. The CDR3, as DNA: TGCAGTGCCCTCCCGAGCGGGAGGTCCCTCACCGGGGAGCTGTTTTTT. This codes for CSALPSGRSLTGELFF.

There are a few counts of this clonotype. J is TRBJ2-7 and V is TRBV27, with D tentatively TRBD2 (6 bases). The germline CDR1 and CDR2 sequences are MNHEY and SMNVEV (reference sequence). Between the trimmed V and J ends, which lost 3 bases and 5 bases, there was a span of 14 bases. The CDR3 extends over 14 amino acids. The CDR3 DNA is TGTGCCAGCAGTTTGGACGGGGGTTGGCACGAGCAGTACTTC. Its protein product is CASSLDGGWHEQYF.

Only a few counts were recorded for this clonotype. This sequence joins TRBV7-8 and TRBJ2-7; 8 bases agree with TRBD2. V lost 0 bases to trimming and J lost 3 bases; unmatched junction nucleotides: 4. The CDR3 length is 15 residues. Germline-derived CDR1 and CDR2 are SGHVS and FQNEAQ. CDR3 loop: CASSLAAREVYEQYF. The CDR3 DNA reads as TGTGCCAGCAGCTTAGCGGCGCGGGAGGTCTACGAGCAGTACTTC.

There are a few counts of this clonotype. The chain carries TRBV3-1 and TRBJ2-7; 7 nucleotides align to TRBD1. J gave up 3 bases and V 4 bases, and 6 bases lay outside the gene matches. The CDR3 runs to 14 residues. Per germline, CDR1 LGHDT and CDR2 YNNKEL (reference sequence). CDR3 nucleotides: TGTGCCAGCAGCCGAAGTACAGGGGTCTACGAGCAGTACTTC. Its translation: CASSRSTGVYEQYF.

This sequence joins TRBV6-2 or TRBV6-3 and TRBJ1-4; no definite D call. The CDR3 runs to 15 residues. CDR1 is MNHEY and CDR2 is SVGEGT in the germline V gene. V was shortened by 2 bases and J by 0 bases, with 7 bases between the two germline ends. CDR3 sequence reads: CASSYPGATNEKLFF. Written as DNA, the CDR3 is TGTGCCAGCAGTTACCCCGGAGCAACTAATGAAAAACTGTTTTTT.

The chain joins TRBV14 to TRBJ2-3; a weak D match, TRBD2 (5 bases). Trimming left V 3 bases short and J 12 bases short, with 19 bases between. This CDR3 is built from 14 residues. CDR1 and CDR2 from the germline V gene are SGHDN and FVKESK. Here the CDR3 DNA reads TGTGCCAGCAGCCAGGGCCGGCCCGAGGGCCCCCAGTATTTT. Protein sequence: CASSQGRPEGPQYF.

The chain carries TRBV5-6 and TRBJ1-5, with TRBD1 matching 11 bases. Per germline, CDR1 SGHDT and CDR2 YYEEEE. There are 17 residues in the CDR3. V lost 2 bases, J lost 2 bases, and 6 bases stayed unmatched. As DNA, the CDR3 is TGTGCCAGCAGCTTCGGACAGGGGGCAAGTGGCAATCAGCCCCAGCATTTT. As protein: CASSFGQGASGNQPQHF.

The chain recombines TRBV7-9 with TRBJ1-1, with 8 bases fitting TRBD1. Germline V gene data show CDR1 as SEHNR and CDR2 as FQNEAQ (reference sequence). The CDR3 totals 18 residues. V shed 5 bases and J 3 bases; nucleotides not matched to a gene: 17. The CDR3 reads CASSPSGQGPIIHTEAFF. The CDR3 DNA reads TGTGCCAGCAGCCCGAGTGGACAGGGCCCTATAATTCACACTGAAGCTTTCTTT.

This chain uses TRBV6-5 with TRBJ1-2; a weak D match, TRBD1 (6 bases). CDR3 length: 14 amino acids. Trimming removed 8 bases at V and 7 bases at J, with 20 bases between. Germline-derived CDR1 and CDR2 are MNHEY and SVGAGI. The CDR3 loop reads CASRLDGGQTGYTF. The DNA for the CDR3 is TGTGCCAGCCGTCTGGATGGGGGGCAGACTGGCTACACCTTC.

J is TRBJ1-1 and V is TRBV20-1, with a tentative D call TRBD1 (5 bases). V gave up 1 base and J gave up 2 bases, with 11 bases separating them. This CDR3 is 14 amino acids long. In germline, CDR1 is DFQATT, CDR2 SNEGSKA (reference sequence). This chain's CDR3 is CSARAGHRNTEAFF. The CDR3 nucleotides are TGCAGTGCTAGAGCCGGACATCGAAACACTGAAGCTTTCTTT.

DNA of the CDR3: TGTGCCAGCAGCGTGGGGACTAGCGGGCACGAGCAGTACTTC. It codes for CASSVGTSGHEQYF. The chain employs TRBV9 and TRBJ2-7, with TRBD2 matching over 12 bases. Per germline, CDR1 SGDLS and CDR2 YYNGEE. V trimming: 2 bases; J trimming: 5 bases; junction bases outside the gene matches: 2. The CDR3 is made up of 14 amino acids. Combining the CDR3 with reference TRBV9 and TRBJ2-7 gives the whole variable domain DSGVTQTPKHLITATGQRVTLRCSPRSGDLSVYWYQQSLDQGLQFLIQYYNGEERAKGNILERFSAQQFPDLHSELNLSSLELGDSALYFCASSVGTSGHEQYFGPGTRLTVT.

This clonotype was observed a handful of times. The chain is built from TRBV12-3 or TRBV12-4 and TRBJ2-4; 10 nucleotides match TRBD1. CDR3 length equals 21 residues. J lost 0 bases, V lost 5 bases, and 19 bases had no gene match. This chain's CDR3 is CASSPRFRDRGRGLAKNIQYF. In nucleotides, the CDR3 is TGTGCCAGCAGTCCCAGATTCCGGGACAGGGGAAGAGGATTAGCCAAAAACATTCAGTACTTC.

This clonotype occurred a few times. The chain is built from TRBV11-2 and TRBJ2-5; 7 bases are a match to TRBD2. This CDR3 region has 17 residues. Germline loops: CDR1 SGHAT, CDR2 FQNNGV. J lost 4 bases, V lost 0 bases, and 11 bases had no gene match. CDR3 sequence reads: CASSLDRWGGPLETQYF. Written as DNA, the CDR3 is TGTGCCAGCAGCTTAGATCGTTGGGGGGGACCGTTAGAGACCCAGTACTTC.

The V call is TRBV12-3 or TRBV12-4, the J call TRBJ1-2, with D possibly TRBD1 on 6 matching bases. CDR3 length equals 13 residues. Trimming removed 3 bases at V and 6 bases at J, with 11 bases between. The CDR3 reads CASSFRGGHGYTF. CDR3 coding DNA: TGTGCCAGCAGTTTTCGCGGGGGGCATGGCTACACCTTC.

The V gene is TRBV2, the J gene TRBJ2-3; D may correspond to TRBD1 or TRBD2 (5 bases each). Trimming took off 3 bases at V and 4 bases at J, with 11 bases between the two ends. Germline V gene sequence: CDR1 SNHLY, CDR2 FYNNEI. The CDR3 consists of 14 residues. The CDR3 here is CASSDGWGSDTQYF. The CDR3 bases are TGTGCCAGCAGTGACGGGTGGGGGTCAGATACGCAGTATTTT.

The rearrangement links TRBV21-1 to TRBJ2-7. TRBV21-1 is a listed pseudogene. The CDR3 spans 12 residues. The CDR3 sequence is CASSKAPYEQYF. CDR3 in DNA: TGTGCCAGCAGCAAAGCCCCCTACGAGCAGTACTTC.

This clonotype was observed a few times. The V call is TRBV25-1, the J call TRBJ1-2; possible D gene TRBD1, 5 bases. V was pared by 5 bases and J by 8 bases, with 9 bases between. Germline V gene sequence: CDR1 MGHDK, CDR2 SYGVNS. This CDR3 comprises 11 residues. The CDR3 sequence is CASSRDDGYTF. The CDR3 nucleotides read TGTGCCAGCAGTAGGGACGACGGCTACACCTTC.

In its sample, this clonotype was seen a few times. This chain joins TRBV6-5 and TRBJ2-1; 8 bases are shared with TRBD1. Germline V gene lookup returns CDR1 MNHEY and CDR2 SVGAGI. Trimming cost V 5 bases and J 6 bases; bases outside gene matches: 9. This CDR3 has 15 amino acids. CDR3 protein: CASSPTGTGSNEQFF. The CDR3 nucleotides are TGTGCCAGCAGTCCAACCGGGACAGGCTCCAATGAGCAGTTCTTC.